This T cell receptor (beta chain) appears in the sequencing data of a study of blood T cells in healthy people across ages. Turning to this clonotype: The antigen is not known.

For every donor, a draw yielded around 10 milliliters of peripheral blood. PCR was performed a second time for about 6 to 12 cycles using a sample-barcoded 5' primer and a J-beta primer mix. TCRdb redid the calling of the 5' RACE reads with MiXCR, one entry per CDR3 protein. Altogether roughly 1,500,000 distinct CDR3 sequences are present, 35% to 45% being singletons, with the ten largest covering roughly 7.9%. V gave up 4 bases and J gave up 5 bases; unmatched junction bases: 4. The CDR3 spans 13 residues. Germline V gene data show CDR1 as SGHRS and CDR2 as YFSETQ. Study-wide points: More naive CD4+ cells and higher diversity were found in long-lived than in aged donors. Changes in expanded clonotypes were possibly confounded, as the CMV status of donors was unknown.

Material for sequencing was blood. V and J are TRBV5-1 and TRBJ1-1; TRBD1 agrees at 8 bases. This TCR came from a woman younger than 30 in good health. The CDR3, as DNA: TGCGCCAGCAGCCTCAGGGGGCAAACTGAAGCTTTCTTT. It translates to CASSLRGQTEAFF.